These T cell receptor beta chains were read from a single sample in a study of human T cells and chemical hapten exposure. Each CDR3 protein is one row after TCRdb ran MiXCR on the RACE reads. Of about 340,000 distinct CDR3 sequences listed, about 7% are singletons. The sample here was whole blood, taken in connection with sensitization to the hapten diphenylcyclopropenone (DPC). These receptors were obtained from a woman aged 18-35 years with alopecia areata. Some clones in this sample may be carry-over from other donors' samples. The CDR3 runs from the conserved cysteine through the conserved F or W. A D gene is named only where the DNA matches it firmly. Expanded clones get a size class; other rows say once, few or many, or leave the size out.

>TRBD2|many|TRBV20-1|TRBJ2-7
CSASTLAGGYEQYF
TGCAGTGCTAGCACCCTAGCGGGGGGATACGAGCAGTACTTC
>TRBD1|NA|TRBV20-1|TRBJ2-7
CSAPTGIFSYEQYF
TGCAGTGCTCCGACAGGGATCTTCTCCTACGAGCAGTACTTC
>TRBD2|few|TRBV20-1|TRBJ2-4
CSARRSGDDKNIQYF
TGCAGTGCTAGGAGAAGCGGGGATGACAAAAACATTCAGTACTTC
>TRBD1|NA|TRBV9|TRBJ1-2
CASSVGGGGERNYGYTF
TGTGCCAGCAGCGTAGGAGGAGGGGGCGAGAGAAACTATGGCTACACCTTC
>TRBD2|few|TRBV7-8|TRBJ2-3
CASSSSGGAVADTQYF
TGTGCCAGCAGCTCTAGCGGGGGGGCCGTGGCAGATACGCAGTATTTT
>NA|many|TRBV20-1|TRBJ2-7
CSASVHSSYEQYF
TGCAGTGCTAGCGTGCACAGCTCCTACGAGCAGTACTTC
>NA|many|TRBV12-3/TRBV12-4|TRBJ2-1
CASSIHQDYPSNEQFF
TGTGCCAGCAGTATACACCAGGACTACCCATCCAATGAGCAGTTCTTC
>TRBD1|many|TRBV27|TRBJ2-4
CASSLSGTGDGIQYF
TGTGCCAGCAGTTTATCGGGGACAGGGGATGGAATTCAGTACTTC
>NA|many|TRBV29-1|TRBJ1-1
CSVVIQENTEAFF
TGCAGCGTTGTGATACAGGAGAACACTGAAGCTTTCTTT
>NA|NA|TRBV12-2|TRBJ1-5
CASRLGFGQVMGQPQHF
TGTGCAAGTCGCTTAGGATTCGGACAGGTTATGGGTCAGCCCCAGCATTTT
>NA|NA|TRBV12-3/TRBV12-4|TRBJ1-2
CASNSDSYGYTF
TGTGCCAGCAATTCGGACAGCTATGGCTACACCTTC
>NA|NA|TRBV6-5|TRBJ1-3
CASSYEGGSGNTIYF
TGTGCCAGCAGTTACGAGGGGGGGTCTGGAAACACCATATATTTT
>NA|NA|TRBV6-4|TRBJ2-6
CASSRVATGANVLTF
TGTGCCAGCAGCAGGGTTGCAACTGGGGCCAACGTCCTGACTTTC
>NA|NA|TRBV20-1|TRBJ2-7
CSARVRNYEQYF
TGCAGTGCTAGAGTACGCAACTACGAGCAGTACTTC
>NA|many|TRBV20-1|TRBJ2-7
CSARGPYEQYF
TGCAGTGCTCGCGGGCCCTACGAGCAGTACTTC
>NA|few|TRBV13|TRBJ2-2
CASRRLGNTGELFF
TGTGCCAGCAGGAGGTTGGGGAACACCGGGGAGCTGTTTTTT
>TRBD1|few|TRBV27|TRBJ2-1
CASSMTGGTYNEQFF
TGTGCCAGCAGTATGACAGGGGGCACCTACAATGAGCAGTTCTTC
>NA|few|TRBV21-1|TRBJ2-7
CASSKESRAYEQYF
TGTGCCAGCAGCAAAGAGAGCAGGGCCTACGAGCAGTACTTC